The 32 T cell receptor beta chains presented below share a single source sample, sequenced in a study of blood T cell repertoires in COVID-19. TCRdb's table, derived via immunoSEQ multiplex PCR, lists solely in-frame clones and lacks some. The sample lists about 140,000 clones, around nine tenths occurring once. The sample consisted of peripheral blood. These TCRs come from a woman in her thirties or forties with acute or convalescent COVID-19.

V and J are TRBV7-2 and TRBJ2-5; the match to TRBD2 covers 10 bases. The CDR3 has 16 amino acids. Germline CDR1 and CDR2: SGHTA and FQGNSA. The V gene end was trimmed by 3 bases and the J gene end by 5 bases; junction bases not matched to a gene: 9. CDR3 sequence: CASSFSSGRAGETQYF. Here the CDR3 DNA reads TGTGCCAGCAGCTTCTCAAGCGGGAGGGCCGGGGAGACCCAGTACTTC.

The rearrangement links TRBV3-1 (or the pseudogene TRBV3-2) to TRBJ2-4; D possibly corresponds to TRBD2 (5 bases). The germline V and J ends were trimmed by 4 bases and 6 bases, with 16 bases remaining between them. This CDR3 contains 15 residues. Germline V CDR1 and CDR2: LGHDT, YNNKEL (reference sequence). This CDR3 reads CASSPPRGRINIQYF. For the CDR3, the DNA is TGTGCCAGCAGCCCACCTCGGGGTAGGATAAACATTCAGTACTTC.

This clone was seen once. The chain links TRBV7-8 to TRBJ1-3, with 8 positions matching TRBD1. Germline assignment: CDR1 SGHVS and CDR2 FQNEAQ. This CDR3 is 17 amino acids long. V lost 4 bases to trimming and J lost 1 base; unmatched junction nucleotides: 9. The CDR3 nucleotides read TGTGCCAGCAGCTATCGAGACAGGGGCTTATCTGGAAACACCATATATTTT. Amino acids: CASSYRDRGLSGNTIYF.

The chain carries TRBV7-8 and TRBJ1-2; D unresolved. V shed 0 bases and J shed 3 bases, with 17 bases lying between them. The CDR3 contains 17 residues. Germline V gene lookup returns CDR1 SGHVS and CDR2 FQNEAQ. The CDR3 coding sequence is TGTGCCAGCAGCTTAGCTCGGAATGCGGTTCTCGACTATGGCTACACCTTC. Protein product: CASSLARNAVLDYGYTF.

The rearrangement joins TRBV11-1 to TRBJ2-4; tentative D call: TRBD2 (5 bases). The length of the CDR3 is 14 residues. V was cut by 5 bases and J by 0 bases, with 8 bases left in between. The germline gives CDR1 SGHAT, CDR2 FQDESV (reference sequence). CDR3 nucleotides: TGTGCCAGCAGCCCCGGGGTAGCCAAAAACATTCAGTACTTC. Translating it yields CASSPGVAKNIQYF.

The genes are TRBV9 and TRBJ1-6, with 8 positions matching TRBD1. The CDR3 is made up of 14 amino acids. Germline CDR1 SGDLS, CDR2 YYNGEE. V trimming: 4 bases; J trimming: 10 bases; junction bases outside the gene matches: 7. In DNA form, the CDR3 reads TGTGCCAGCAGCTCCGGACAGGGCAGATCACCCCTCCACTTT. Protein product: CASSSGQGRSPLHF.

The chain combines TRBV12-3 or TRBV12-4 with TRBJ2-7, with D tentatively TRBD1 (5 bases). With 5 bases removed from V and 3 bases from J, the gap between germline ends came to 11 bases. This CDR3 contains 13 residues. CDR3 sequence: CASSTIDSYEQYF. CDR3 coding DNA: TGTGCCAGCAGTACCATTGACAGCTACGAGCAGTACTTC.

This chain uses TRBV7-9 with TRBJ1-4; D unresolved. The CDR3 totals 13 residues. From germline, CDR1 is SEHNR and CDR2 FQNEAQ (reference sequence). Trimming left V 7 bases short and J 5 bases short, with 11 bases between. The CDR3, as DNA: TGTGCCAGCACCCCCCAGGCGAATGAAAAACTGTTTTTT. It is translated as CASTPQANEKLFF.

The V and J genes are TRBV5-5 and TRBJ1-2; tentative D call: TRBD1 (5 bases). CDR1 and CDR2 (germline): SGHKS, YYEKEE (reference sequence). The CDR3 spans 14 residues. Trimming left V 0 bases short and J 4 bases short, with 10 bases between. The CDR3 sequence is CASSLEGPLYGYTF. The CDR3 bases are TGTGCCAGCAGCTTGGAGGGGCCTCTCTATGGCTACACCTTC.

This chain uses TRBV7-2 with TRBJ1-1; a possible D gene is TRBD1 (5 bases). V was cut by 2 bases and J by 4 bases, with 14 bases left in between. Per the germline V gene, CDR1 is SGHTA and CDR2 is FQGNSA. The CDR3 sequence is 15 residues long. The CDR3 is CASSLRVRVVTEAFF. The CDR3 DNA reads TGTGCCAGCAGCTTACGGGTCAGGGTGGTCACTGAAGCTTTCTTT.

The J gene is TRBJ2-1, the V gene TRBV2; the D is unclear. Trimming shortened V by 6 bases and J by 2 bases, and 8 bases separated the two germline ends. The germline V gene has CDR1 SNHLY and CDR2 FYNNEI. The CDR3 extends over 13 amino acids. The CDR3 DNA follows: TGTGCCAGCAGGGAGCCCCCCTACAATGAGCAGTTCTTC. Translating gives CASREPPYNEQFF.

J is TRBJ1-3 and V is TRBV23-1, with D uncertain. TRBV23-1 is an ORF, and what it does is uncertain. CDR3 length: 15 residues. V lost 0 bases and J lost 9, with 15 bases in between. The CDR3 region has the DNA TGCGCCAGCAGTCAATCGAGGGCCGCCGAGGGCACCATATATTTT. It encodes CASSQSRAAEGTIYF.

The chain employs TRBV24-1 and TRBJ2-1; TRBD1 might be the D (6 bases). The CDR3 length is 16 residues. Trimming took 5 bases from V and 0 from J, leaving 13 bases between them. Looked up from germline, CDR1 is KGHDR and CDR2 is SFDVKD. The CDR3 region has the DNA TGTGCCACCAGTGTCCGGGACACTAGCTCCTACAATGAGCAGTTCTTC. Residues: CATSVRDTSSYNEQFF.

The DNA of the CDR3 is TGTGCCAGCAGTCATAGAAGTTTCCTCTATGGCTACACCTTC. This gives the protein CASSHRSFLYGYTF. The rearrangement uses TRBV7-2 and TRBJ1-2; D is undetermined. CDR3 size: 14 residues. Trimming took off 6 bases at V and 4 bases at J, with 15 bases between the two ends. Per the germline V gene, CDR1 is SGHTA and CDR2 is FQGNSA. The full variable domain, its missing parts supplied by reference TRBV7-2 and TRBJ1-2, is GAGVSQSPSNKVTEKGKDVELRCDPISGHTALYWYRQSLGQGLEFLIYFQGNSAPDKSGLPSDRFSAERTGGSVSTLTIQRTQQEDSAVYLCASSHRSFLYGYTFGSGTRLTVV.

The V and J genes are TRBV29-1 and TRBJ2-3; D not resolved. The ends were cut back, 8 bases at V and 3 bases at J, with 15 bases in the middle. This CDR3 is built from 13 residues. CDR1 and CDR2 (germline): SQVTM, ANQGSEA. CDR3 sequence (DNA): TGCAGCTCCCAGTCCGACGGGACAGATACGCAGTATTTT. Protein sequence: CSSQSDGTDTQYF.

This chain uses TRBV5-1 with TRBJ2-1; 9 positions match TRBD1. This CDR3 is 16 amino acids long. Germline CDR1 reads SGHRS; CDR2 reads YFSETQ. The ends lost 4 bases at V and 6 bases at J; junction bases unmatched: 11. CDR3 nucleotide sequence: TGCGCCAGCAGCCTGCCATCCCGGACAGGGGCCAATGAGCAGTTCTTC. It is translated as CASSLPSRTGANEQFF.

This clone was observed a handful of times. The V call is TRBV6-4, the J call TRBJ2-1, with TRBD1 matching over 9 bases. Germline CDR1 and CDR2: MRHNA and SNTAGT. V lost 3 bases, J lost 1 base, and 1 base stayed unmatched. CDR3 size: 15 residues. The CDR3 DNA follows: TGTGCCAGCAGTGAAGGACAGGGGTCCTACAATGAGCAGTTCTTC. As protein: CASSEGQGSYNEQFF.

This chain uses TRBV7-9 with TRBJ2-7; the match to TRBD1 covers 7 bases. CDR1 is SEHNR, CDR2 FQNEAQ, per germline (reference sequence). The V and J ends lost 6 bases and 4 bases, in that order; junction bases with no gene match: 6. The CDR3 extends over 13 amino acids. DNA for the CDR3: TGTGCCAGCAGTCCCGGGACAGATTACGAGCAGTACTTC. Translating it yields CASSPGTDYEQYF.

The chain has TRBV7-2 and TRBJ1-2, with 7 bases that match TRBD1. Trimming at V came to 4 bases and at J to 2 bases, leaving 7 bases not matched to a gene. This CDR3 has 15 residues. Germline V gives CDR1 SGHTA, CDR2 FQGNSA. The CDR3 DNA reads TGTGCCAGCAGCTCCCAGACAGGGTCCAACTATGGCTACACCTTC. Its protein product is CASSSQTGSNYGYTF. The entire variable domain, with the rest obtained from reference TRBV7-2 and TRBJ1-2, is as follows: GAGVSQSPSNKVTEKGKDVELRCDPISGHTALYWYRQSLGQGLEFLIYFQGNSAPDKSGLPSDRFSAERTGGSVSTLTIQRTQQEDSAVYLCASSSQTGSNYGYTFGSGTRLTVV.

CDR3 protein: CASSGDRGDEQYF. DNA for the CDR3: TGTGCCAGCAGTGGAGACAGGGGGGACGAGCAGTACTTC. The chain combines TRBV2 with TRBJ2-7; 9 bases line up with TRBD1. The CDR3 runs 13 residues. The junction had 3 bases not matched to a gene; V was cut back by 4 bases and J by 5 bases. Germline V gene lookup returns CDR1 SNHLY and CDR2 FYNNEI.

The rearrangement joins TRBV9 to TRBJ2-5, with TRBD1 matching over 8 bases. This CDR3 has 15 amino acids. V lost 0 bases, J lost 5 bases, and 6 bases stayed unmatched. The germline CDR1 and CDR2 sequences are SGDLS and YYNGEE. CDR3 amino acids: CASSVGTGNVETQYF. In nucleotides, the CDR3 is TGTGCCAGCAGCGTAGGGACAGGGAACGTGGAGACCCAGTACTTC.

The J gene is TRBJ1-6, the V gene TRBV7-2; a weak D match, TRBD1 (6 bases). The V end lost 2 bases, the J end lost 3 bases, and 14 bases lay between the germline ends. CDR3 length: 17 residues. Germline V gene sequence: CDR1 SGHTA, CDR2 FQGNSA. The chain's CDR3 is CASSLTGTRVYNSPLHF. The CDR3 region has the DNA TGTGCCAGCAGCTTAACGGGGACAAGGGTCTATAATTCACCCCTCCACTTT.

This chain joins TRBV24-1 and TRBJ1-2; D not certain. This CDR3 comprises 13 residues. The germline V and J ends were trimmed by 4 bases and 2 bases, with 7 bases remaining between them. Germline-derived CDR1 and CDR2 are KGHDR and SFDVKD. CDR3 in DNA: TGTGCCACCAGTGACCCGCGAAACTATGGCTACACCTTC. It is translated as CATSDPRNYGYTF.

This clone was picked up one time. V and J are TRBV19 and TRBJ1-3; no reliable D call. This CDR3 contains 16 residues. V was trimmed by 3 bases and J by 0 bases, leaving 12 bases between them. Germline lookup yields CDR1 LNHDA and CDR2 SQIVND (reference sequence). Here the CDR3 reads CASSISRASSGNTIYF. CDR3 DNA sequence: TGTGCCAGTAGTATCTCGAGGGCGAGCTCTGGAAACACCATATATTTT.

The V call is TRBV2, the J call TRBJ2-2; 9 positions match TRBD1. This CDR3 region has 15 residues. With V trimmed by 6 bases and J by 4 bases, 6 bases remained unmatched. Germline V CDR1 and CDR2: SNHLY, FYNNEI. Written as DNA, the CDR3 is TGTGCCAGCAGAGACGGGACAGGGCCCACCGGGGAGCTGTTTTTT. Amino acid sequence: CASRDGTGPTGELFF.

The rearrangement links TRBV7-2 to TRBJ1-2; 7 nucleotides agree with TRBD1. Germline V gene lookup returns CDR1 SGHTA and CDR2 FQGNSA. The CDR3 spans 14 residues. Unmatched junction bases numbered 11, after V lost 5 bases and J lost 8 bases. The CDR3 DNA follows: TGTGCCAGCAGCACACCGACAGGGTGGGGGGGCTACACCTTC. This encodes CASSTPTGWGGYTF.

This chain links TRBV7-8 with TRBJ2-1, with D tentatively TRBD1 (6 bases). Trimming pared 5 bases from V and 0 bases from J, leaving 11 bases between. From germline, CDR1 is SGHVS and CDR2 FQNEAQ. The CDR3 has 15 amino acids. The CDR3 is CASSPRTVSYNEQFF. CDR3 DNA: TGTGCCAGCAGCCCGAGGACAGTCTCCTACAATGAGCAGTTCTTC.

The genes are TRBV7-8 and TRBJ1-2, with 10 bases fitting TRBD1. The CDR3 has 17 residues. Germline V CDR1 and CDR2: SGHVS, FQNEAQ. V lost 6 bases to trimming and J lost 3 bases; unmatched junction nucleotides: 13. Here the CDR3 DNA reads TGTGCCAGCAGGCGAATCCCCGGGACAGGGGTCGACTATGGCTACACCTTC. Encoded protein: CASRRIPGTGVDYGYTF.

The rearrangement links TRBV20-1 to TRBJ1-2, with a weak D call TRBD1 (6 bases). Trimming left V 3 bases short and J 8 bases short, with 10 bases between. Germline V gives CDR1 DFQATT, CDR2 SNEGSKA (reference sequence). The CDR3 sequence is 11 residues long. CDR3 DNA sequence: TGCAGTGCTAGTGTGGGACAAGGCTACACCTTC. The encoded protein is CSASVGQGYTF.

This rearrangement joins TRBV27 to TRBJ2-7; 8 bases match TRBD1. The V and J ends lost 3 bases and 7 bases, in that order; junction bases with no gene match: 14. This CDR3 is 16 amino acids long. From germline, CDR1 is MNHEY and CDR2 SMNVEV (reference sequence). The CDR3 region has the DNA TGTGCCAGCAGTTTGAGTGGGACAGGCCTAAACGGGGAGCAGTACTTC. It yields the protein CASSLSGTGLNGEQYF.

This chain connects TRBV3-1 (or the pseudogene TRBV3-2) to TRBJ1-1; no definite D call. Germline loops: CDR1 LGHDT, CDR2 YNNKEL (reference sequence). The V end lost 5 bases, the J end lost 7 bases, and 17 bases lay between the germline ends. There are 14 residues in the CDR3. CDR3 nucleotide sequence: TGTGCCAGCAGCGGGGAGGGCAGCCCCGTTGAAGCTTTCTTT. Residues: CASSGEGSPVEAFF.

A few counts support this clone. As DNA, the CDR3 is TGCAGTACCCATCGGGGGGATACGCAGTATTTT. Translating it yields CSTHRGDTQYF. The chain links TRBV20-1 to TRBJ2-3, with D perhaps TRBD2 (6 bases). CDR3 length: 11 residues. Germline CDR1 reads DFQATT; CDR2 reads SNEGSKA (reference sequence). V gave up 8 bases and J gave up 6 bases, with 12 bases separating them.